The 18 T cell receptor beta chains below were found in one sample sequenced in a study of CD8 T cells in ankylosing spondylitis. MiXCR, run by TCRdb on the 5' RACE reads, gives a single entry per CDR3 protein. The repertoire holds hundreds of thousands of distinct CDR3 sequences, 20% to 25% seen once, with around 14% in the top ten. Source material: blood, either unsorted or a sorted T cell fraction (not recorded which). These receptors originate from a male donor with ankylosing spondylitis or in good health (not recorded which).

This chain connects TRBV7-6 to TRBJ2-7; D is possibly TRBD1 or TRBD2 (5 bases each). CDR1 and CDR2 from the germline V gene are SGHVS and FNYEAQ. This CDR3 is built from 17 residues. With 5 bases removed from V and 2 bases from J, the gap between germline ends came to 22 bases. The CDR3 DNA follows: TGTGCCAGCAGCCCCGGGGATGGGGCAGGGAGACCCTACGAGCAGTACTTC. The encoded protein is CASSPGDGAGRPYEQYF. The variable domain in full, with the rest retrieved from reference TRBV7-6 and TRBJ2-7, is GAGVSQSPRYKVTKRGQDVALRCDPISGHVSLYWYRQALGQGPEFLTYFNYEAQQDKSGLPNDRFSAERPEGSISTLTIQRTEQRDSAMYRCASSPGDGAGRPYEQYFGPGTRLTVT.

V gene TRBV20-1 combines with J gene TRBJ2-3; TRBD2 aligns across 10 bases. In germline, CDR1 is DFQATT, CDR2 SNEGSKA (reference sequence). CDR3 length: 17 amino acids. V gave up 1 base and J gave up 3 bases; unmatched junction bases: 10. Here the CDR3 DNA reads TGCAGTGCTAGAGCCGGAGCGGGGGGGCCTTTTACAGATACGCAGTATTTT. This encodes CSARAGAGGPFTDTQYF.

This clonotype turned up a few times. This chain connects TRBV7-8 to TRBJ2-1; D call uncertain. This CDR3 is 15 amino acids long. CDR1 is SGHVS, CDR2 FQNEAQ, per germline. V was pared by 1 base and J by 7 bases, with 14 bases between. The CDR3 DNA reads TGTGCCAGCAGCTTAGTAGGGTGGGCGCGGAATGAGCAGTTCTTC. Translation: CASSLVGWARNEQFF.

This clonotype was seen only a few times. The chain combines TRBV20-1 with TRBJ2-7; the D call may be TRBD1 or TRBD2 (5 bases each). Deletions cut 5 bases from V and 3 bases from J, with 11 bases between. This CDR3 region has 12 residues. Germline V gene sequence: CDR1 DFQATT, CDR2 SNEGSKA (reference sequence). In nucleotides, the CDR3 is TGCAGTGCTCCCGTGGGGGACTACGAGCAGTACTTC. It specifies CSAPVGDYEQYF.

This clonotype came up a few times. The chain's CDR3 is CARTVQVLNQPQHF. DNA for the CDR3: TGTGCCAGGACCGTTCAGGTCTTGAATCAGCCCCAGCATTTT. The gene calls are TRBV7-6 and TRBJ1-5; D is undetermined. This CDR3 is built from 14 residues. V was shortened by 9 bases and J by 4 bases, with 16 bases between the two germline ends. Per germline, CDR1 SGHVS and CDR2 FNYEAQ.

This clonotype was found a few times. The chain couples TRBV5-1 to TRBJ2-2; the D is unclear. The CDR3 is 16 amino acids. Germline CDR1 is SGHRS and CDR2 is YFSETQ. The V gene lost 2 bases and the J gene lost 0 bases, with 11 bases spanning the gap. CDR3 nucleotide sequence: TGCGCCAGCAGCTTTTCCAGCCACGCGAACACCGGGGAGCTGTTTTTT. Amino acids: CASSFSSHANTGELFF.

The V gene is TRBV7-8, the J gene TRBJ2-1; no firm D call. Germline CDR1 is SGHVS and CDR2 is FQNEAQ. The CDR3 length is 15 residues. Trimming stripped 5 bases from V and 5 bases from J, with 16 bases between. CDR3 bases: TGTGCCAGCAGCCCACCCTTTGGAACAGACAATGAGCAGTTCTTC. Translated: CASSPPFGTDNEQFF.

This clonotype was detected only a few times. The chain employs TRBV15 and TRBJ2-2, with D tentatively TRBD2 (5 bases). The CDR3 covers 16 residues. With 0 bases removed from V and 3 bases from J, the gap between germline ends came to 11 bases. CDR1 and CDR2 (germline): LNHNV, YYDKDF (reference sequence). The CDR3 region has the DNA TGTGCCACCAGCAGAGATCCCGGGGAAGACACCGGGGAGCTGTTTTTT. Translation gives CATSRDPGEDTGELFF.

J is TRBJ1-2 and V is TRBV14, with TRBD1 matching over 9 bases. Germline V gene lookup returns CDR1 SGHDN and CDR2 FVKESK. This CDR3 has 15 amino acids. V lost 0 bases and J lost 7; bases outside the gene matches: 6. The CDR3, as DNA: TGTGCCAGCAGCCAAGATCTCGGACAGGGGTTTGGCTACACCTTC. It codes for CASSQDLGQGFGYTF.

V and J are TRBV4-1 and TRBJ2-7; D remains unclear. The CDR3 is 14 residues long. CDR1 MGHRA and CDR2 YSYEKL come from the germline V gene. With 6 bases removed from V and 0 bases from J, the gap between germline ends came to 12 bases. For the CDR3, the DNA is TGCGCCAGCAGGCTGACGCCACCCTCCTACGAGCAGTACTTC. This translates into CASRLTPPSYEQYF.

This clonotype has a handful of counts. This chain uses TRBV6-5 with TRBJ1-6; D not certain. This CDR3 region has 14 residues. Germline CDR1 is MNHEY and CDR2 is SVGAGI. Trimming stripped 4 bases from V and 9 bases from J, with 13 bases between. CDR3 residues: CASSSQFPSSPLHF. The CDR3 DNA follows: TGTGCCAGCAGTTCACAGTTCCCGAGTTCACCCCTCCACTTT.

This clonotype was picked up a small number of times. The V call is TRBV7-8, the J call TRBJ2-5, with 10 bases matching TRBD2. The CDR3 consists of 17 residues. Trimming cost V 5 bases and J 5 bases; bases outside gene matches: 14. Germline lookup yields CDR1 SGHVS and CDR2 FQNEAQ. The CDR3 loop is CASSRSEVAGGMETQYF. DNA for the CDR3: TGTGCCAGCAGCCGCTCCGAAGTAGCGGGGGGAATGGAGACCCAGTACTTC. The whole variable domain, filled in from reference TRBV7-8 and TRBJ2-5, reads GAGVSQSPRYKVAKRGQDVALRCDPISGHVSLFWYQQALGQGPEFLTYFQNEAQLDKSGLPSDRFFAERPEGSVSTLKIQRTQQEDSAVYLCASSRSEVAGGMETQYFGPGTRLLVL.

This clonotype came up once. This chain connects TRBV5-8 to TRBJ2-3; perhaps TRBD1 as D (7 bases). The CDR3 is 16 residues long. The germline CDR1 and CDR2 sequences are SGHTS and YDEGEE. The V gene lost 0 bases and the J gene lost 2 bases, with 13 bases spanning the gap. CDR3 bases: TGTGCCAGCAGCTTGGAGGGCAGGGGGGCCACAGATACGCAGTATTTT. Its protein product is CASSLEGRGATDTQYF.

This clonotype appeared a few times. The CDR3: CASSSSAYEQFF. CDR3 DNA: TGTGCCAGCAGTTCTAGTGCCTATGAGCAGTTCTTC. This chain connects TRBV27 to TRBJ2-1; no definite D call. Trimming shortened V by 4 bases and J by 8 bases, and 9 bases separated the two germline ends. This CDR3 has 12 residues. The germline V gene has CDR1 MNHEY and CDR2 SMNVEV (reference sequence).

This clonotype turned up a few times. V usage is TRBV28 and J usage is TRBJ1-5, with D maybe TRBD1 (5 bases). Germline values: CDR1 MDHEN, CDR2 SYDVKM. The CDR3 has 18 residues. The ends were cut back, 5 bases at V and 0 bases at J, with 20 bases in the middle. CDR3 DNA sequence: TGTGCCAGCAGTCCCACTCAAAGACAGAAGTATAGCAATCAGCCCCAGCATTTT. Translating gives CASSPTQRQKYSNQPQHF.

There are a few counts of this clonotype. The CDR3 loop reads CATPEATYEQYF. Written as DNA, the CDR3 is TGTGCCACCCCGGAGGCAACCTACGAGCAGTACTTC. The rearrangement links TRBV19 to TRBJ2-7; the D gene is possibly TRBD2 (5 bases). The CDR3 covers 12 residues. With 10 bases removed from V and 2 bases from J, the gap between germline ends came to 12 bases. Germline V gene data show CDR1 as LNHDA and CDR2 as SQIVND (reference sequence).

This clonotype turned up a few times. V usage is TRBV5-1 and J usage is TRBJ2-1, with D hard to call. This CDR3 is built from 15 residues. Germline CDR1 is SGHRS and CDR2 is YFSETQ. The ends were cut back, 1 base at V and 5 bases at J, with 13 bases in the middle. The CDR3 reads CASSLFANPNNEQFF. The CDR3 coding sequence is TGCGCCAGCAGCTTGTTTGCAAATCCGAACAATGAGCAGTTCTTC.

The DNA of the CDR3 is TGTGCCAGCAGCTCGGACGGGGGGACTAGCACAGATACGCAGTATTTT. Amino acids: CASSSDGGTSTDTQYF. J is TRBJ2-3 and V is TRBV5-5, with 7 bases matching TRBD2. Losses at the gene ends were 3 bases for V and 0 bases for J; bases not matched to a gene: 7. Germline lookup yields CDR1 SGHKS and CDR2 YYEKEE (reference sequence). This CDR3 region has 16 residues.